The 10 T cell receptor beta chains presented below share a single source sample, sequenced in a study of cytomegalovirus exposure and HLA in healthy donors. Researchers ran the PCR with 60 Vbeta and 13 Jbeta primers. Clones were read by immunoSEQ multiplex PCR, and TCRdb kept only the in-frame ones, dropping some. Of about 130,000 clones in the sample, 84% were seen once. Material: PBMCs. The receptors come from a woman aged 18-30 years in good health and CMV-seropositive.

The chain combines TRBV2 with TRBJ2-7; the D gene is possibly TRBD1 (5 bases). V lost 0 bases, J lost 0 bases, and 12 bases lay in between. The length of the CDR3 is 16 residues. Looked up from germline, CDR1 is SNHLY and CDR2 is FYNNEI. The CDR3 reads CASSEALGDSSYEQYF. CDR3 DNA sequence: TGTGCCAGCAGTGAAGCGCTAGGAGACAGCTCCTACGAGCAGTACTTC.

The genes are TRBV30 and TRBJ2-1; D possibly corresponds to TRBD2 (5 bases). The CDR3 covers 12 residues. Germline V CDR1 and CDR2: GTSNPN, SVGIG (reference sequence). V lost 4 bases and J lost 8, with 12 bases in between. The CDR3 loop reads CAWNLAGDEQFF. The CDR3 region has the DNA TGTGCCTGGAATCTAGCTGGCGATGAGCAGTTCTTC.

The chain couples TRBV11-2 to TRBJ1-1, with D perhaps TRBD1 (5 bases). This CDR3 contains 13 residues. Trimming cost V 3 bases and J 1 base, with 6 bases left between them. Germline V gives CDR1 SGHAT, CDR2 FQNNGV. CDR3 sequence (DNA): TGTGCCAGCAGCTTCGGACAGAACACTGAAGCTTTCTTT. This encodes CASSFGQNTEAFF.

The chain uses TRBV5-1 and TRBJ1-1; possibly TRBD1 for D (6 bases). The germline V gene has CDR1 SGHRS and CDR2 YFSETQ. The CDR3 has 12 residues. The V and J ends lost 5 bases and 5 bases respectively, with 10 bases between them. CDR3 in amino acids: CASSLQGTEAFF. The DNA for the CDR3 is TGCGCCAGCAGTTTACAGGGTACTGAAGCTTTCTTT.

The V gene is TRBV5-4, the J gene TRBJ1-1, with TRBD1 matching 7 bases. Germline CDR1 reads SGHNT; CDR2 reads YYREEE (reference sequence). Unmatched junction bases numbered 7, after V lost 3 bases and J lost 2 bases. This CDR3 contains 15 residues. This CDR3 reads CASSSPGTANTEAFF. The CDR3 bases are TGTGCCAGCAGCTCCCCCGGGACAGCTAACACTGAAGCTTTCTTT.

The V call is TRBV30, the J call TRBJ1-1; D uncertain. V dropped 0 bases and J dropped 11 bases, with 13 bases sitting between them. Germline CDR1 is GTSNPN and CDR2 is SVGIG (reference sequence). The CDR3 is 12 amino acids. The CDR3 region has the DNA TGTGCCTGGAGTGTGTCGGACTTTGACGCTTTCTTT. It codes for CAWSVSDFDAFF.

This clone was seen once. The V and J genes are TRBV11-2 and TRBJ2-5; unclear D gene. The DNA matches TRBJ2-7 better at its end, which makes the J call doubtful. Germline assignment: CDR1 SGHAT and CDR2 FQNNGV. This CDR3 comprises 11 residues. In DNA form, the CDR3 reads TGTGCCAGCAGCTTCGCGTACGAGCAGTACTTC. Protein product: CASSFAYEQYF.

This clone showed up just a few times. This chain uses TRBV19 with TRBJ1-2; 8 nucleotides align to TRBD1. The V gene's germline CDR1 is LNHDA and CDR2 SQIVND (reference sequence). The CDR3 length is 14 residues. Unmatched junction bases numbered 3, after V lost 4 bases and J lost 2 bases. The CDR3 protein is CASSKPGGNYGYTF. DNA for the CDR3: TGTGCCAGTAGTAAACCAGGGGGCAACTATGGCTACACCTTC.

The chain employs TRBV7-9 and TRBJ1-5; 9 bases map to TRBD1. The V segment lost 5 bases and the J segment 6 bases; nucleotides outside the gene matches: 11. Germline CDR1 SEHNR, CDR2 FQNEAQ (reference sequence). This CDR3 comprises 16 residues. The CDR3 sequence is CASSQTGGQGLQPQHF. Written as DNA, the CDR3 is TGTGCCAGCAGCCAAACAGGGGGACAGGGTCTTCAGCCCCAGCATTTT. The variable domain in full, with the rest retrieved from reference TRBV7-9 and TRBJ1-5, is DTGVSQNPRHKITKRGQNVTFRCDPISEHNRLYWYRQTLGQGPEFLTYFQNEAQLEKSRLLSDRFSAERPKGSFSTLEIQRTEQGDSAMYLCASSQTGGQGLQPQHFGDGTRLSIL.

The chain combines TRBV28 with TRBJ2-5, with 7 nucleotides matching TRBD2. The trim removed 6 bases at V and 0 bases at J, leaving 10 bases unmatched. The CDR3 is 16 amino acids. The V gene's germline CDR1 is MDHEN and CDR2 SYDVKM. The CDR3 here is CASSPWGTTYQETQYF. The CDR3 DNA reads TGTGCCAGCAGCCCATGGGGGACTACGTACCAAGAGACCCAGTACTTC.